The entry that follows covers one T cell receptor beta chain sequence. No antigen is known for it. No base quality information exists; no much larger clone differs at one position. Within the sample, other DNA sequences also encode this same CDR3. The junction carries 9 bases between V and J, which are trimmed by 3 bases and 0 bases respectively. The CDR3 contains 15 residues, cysteine and phenylalanine counted. Just the 45-base CDR3 DNA is kept, in frame starting at base 1. CDR1 and CDR2 are read off the germline V gene (reference sequence) as SGHAT and FQDESV. The sample belongs to a study of shared clonotypes between healthy human individuals (dated by TCRdb to about 2020). In the study overall: Three men and two women, aged 18 to 49 years, made up the cohort. Libraries were prepared and TCR repertoires were sequenced by different laboratories using diverse techniques, in order to increase sequencing depth and limit assay-specific biases. For each donor, three plates each were used for CD4 naive and CD4 memory, two plates were used for CD8 naive, and one plate was used for CD8 memory. To estimate repertoire size and how much clonotypes are shared between individuals, the study performed deep sequencing of blood TCR repertoires from roughly five healthy adults. Between about 0.8 and 9.5 billion PBMCs per donor were obtained by leukapheresis. On the study overall, not on this receptor specifically: The small number of donors limited the genetic and exposure-history diversity represented. Across four donors, about 5.2% of naive CD4, 3% to 4% of naive CD8, roughly 2.3% of memory CD4, and about 0.4% of memory CD8 clonotypes were shared. Rarefaction of sorted-subset datasets indicated incomplete sequencing despite the large sequencing depth. Naive subsets generally had larger estimated clonotype richness than memory subsets. Only blood was sampled, and tissue TCR repertoires likely differ from those in blood. Pairwise subsampling led to the expectation that sequencing depth would affect the degree of clonotype sharing among donors. Clonotypes shared by all four sorted-subset donors showed higher generation probabilities than non-shared clonotypes.

TCR CDR3 regions were amplified from genomic DNA by multiplex PCR using the deep immunoSEQ assay. Genomic DNA extracted from each cell subset was distributed evenly over all wells of several immunoSEQ 96-well plates, and each plate served as one replicate. Each replicate PCR for sorted subsets received around 0.2 ug genomic DNA, equal to about 30,000 T cell genomes. The purified libraries were quantified using a Qubit 3.0 fluorometer, sized with a Bioanalyzer 2100, and then quantified again using the KAPA Library Quantification kit. Every immunoSEQ 96-well plate was sequenced on a dedicated single-read 150-cycle Illumina NextSeq 550 flow cell. The source study handled its data this way. Because the immunoSEQ output included only junctional sequences and no quality scores, the filtering could not be the same as the filtering used for full-length reads. To assign V/J genes and CDR3, sequences were annotated against IMGT germline references using PyIR, a Python wrapper for IgBLAST v1.9. Reads were filtered out if the reads had weak V/J assignments (E-value above 1e-6), no CDR3, stop codons, out-of-frame junctions, or ambiguous translated residues. V3J clonotypes were defined by identical inferred V gene, J gene, and CDR3 amino acid sequence. Percentage overlap between repertoires was calculated by dividing the number of shared unique clonotypes by the size of the smaller repertoire. RTK rarefaction, the Chao1 estimator, and Recon v2.1 estimates of unobserved clonotypes were used to assess repertoire richness. For all TCRbeta clonotypes obtained by the gDNA method from several donors, generation probabilities were computed with OLGA. Entries here come from immuneACCESS through TCRdb and include only in-frame sequences with V and J called. Some clones fail to appear in such tables; in the studies checked, an unresolved V gene covers under half of the shortfall, and the cause of the remainder is unknown. The DNA was the basis for D and trimming; V, J and clone size are from that table. The sample includes about 2.4 million clones, with approximately 93% observed a single time. 0.35% to 0.45% of the sample lies in the top ten.

Healthy HIV-negative adults with no recently reported acute infections or vaccinations were included as donors. Every donor was a Caucasian adult residing in Nashville, Tennessee, USA. CD4+ T cells were enriched by magnetic negative selection; naive cells were then positively selected on CD45RA, and the negative fraction formed the memory subset. Blood was collected by leukapheresis, and PBMCs were isolated by Ficoll-Histopaque density gradient centrifugation and then cryopreserved in liquid nitrogen vapor phase. Purity and quantity of every magnetically sorted T cell population were checked by analytical flow cytometry. Each sorted fraction had its genomic DNA isolated and then quantified by UV absorbance on a Nanodrop 2000c.

Sequenced material: naive CD4+ T cells from PBMCs. This sample's cell subset or site label indicates: CD45RA+ positively selected. Recombination joined TRBV11-1 with TRBJ2-1, with the D assignment possibly TRBD1 or TRBD2, given 5 matching bases for each. This TCR derives from a man younger than 35 in good health. Some clones in this sample may be carry-over from other donors' samples. The CDR3 sequence is CASSLGRSSYNEQFF. The nucleotides are TGTGCCAGCAGCTTGGGACGGAGCTCCTACAATGAGCAGTTCTTC.